Listed below are T cell receptor beta chains from one sample, sequenced in a study of blood T cell repertoires in COVID-19. Method: immunoSEQ multiplex PCR; TCRdb's copy keeps in-frame clones and lacks some. The repertoire holds some 430,000 clones, with 90% as singletons. Sequenced input: PBMCs or T cells enriched from blood (not recorded which). The origin of the receptors is a man between 18 and 29 years old who had recovered from COVID-19. Both conserved end residues are part of each CDR3. Fields, in order: clone size, V gene, J gene, D gene, CDR3 protein, CDR3 DNA. D genes are given only for firm matches. Size is stated for part of the rows, as once, few or many counts, or as a class when the clone is expanded.

-	TRBV9	TRBJ1-1	-	CASSVAIHFATEAFF	TGTGCCAGCAGCGTCGCCATACATTTCGCCACTGAAGCTTTCTTT
-	TRBV3-1/TRBV3-2	TRBJ2-7	TRBD2	CASSLGLAGVGEQYF	TGTGCCAGCAGCCTCGGACTAGCGGGAGTAGGCGAGCAGTACTTC
-	TRBV7-9	TRBJ1-2	-	CASRRGSYGYTF	TGTGCCAGCAGACGGGGGTCCTATGGCTACACCTTC
-	TRBV11-3	TRBJ2-1	-	CASSLDPLAGILGNEQFF	TGTGCCAGCAGCTTAGATCCACTCGCGGGAATCTTAGGTAATGAGCAGTTCTTC
once	TRBV5-1	TRBJ2-7	-	CASSLVSGDSPYEQYF	TGCGCCAGCAGCTTGGTTAGCGGGGACAGTCCCTACGAGCAGTACTTC
-	TRBV14	TRBJ2-7	-	CASSQEVGPYEQYF	TGTGCCAGCAGCCAAGAGGTGGGGCCATACGAGCAGTACTTC
few	TRBV9	TRBJ1-1	-	CASSVSGGNTEAFF	TGTGCCAGCAGCGTTAGTGGCGGAAACACTGAAGCTTTCTTT
-	TRBV9	TRBJ2-1	TRBD2	CASSVGPSGTYNEQFF	TGTGCCAGCAGCGTAGGGCCTAGCGGGACTTACAATGAGCAGTTCTTC
-	TRBV10-1	TRBJ2-7	TRBD1	CASSSDRGLGEQYF	TGCGCCAGCAGTTCGGACAGGGGGCTTGGCGAGCAGTACTTC
-	TRBV20-1	TRBJ1-5	-	CSASKGGYSNQPQHF	TGCAGTGCTAGTAAGGGGGGGTATAGCAATCAGCCCCAGCATTTT
-	TRBV28	TRBJ1-2	-	CASRRADYGYTF	TGTGCCAGCCGGAGGGCTGACTATGGCTACACCTTC
-	TRBV4-1	TRBJ2-7	TRBD1	CASSQAPGQFHEQYF	TGCGCCAGCAGCCAAGCGCCGGGACAGTTCCACGAGCAGTACTTC
once	TRBV11-2	TRBJ2-1	-	CASRPTSNTYNEQFF	TGTGCCAGCAGACCTACTAGCAATACCTACAATGAGCAGTTCTTC
-	TRBV5-1	TRBJ2-7	-	CASSFTGYEQYF	TGCGCCAGCAGCTTCACAGGCTACGAGCAGTACTTC
-	TRBV19	TRBJ1-6	-	CASSIGLAGRGDNSPLHF	TGTGCCAGTAGTATAGGACTGGCAGGGAGGGGCGATAATTCACCCCTCCACTTT
-	TRBV19	TRBJ1-2	-	CASINGDAHYGYTF	TGTGCCAGTATCAACGGGGATGCCCACTATGGCTACACCTTC
-	TRBV6-5	TRBJ1-5	-	CASRTGAGSNQPQHF	TGTGCCAGCAGGACGGGTGCAGGGAGCAATCAGCCCCAGCATTTT
-	TRBV5-4	TRBJ1-3	-	CATSAGEGNTIYF	TGTGCCACCAGCGCGGGAGAAGGAAACACCATATATTTT
once	TRBV18	TRBJ1-4	-	CASSYGGREKLFF	TGTGCCAGCTCATACGGGGGGAGAGAAAAACTGTTTTTT
-	TRBV14	TRBJ2-1	TRBD1	CASTEDTGDTHFNYNEQFF	TGTGCCAGCACCGAGGACACAGGGGACACGCACTTTAATTACAATGAGCAGTTCTTC
-	TRBV11-2	TRBJ2-1	-	CASSATIVGEQFF	TGTGCCAGCAGCGCAACTATTGTTGGTGAGCAGTTCTTC
-	TRBV5-1	TRBJ1-1	TRBD1	CASSLAGDRGSEAFF	TGCGCCAGCAGCTTGGCCGGGGACAGGGGATCTGAAGCTTTCTTT
-	TRBV6-5	TRBJ2-4	TRBD1	CASLLGQGINIQYF	TGTGCCAGCCTGTTAGGACAGGGGATAAACATTCAGTACTTC
-	TRBV2	TRBJ1-2	TRBD1	CASSETGDDYGYTF	TGTGCCAGCAGTGAGACAGGGGACGACTATGGCTACACCTTC